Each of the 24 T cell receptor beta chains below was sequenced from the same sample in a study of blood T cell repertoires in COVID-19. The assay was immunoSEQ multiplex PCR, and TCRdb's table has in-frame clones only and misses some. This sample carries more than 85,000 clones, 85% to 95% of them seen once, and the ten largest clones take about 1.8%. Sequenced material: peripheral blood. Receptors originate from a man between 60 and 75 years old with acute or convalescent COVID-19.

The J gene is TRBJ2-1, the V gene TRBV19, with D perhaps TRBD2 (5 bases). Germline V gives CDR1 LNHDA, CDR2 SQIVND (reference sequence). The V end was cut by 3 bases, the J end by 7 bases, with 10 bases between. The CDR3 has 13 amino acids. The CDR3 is CASSISEVNEQFF. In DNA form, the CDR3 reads TGTGCCAGTAGTATCTCGGAGGTAAATGAGCAGTTCTTC.

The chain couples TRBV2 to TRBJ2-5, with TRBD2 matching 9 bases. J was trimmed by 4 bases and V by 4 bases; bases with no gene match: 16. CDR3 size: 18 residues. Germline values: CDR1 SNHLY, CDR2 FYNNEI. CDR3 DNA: TGTGCCAGCAGTGCAGCACTATGGACTAGCGATCCCGTAGAGACCCAGTACTTC. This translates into CASSAALWTSDPVETQYF.

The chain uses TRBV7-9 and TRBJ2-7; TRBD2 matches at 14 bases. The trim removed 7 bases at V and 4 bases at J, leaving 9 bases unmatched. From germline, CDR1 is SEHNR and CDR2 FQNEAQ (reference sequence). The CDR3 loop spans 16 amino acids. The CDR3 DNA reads TGTGCCAGCAACTTCGACGGGACTAGCGGGAGTTACGAGCAGTACTTC. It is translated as CASNFDGTSGSYEQYF.

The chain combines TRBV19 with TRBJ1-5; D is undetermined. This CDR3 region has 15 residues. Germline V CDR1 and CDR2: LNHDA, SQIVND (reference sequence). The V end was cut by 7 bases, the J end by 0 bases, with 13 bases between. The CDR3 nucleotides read TGTGCCAGTACCCCCACAGATTTTAGCAATCAGCCCCAGCATTTT. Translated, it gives CASTPTDFSNQPQHF.

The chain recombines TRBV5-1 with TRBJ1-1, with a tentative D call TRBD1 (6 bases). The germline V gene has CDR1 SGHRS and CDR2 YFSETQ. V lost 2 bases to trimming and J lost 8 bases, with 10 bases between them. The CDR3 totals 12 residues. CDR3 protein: CASSFQGREAFF. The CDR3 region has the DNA TGCGCCAGCAGCTTTCAGGGGCGGGAAGCTTTCTTT.

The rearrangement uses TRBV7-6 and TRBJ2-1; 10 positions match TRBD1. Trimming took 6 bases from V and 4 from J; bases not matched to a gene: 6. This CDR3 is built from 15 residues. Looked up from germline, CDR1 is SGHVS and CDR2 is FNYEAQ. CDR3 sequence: CASRSRDRGYNEQFF. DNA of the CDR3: TGTGCCAGCAGATCCCGGGACAGGGGATACAATGAGCAGTTCTTC.

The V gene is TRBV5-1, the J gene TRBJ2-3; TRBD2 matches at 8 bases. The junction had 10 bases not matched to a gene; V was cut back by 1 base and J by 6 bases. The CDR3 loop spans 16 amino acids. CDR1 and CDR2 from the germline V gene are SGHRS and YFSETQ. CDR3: CASSLTTSEEGDTQYF. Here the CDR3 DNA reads TGCGCCAGCAGCTTGACGACTAGCGAGGAAGGGGATACGCAGTATTTT.

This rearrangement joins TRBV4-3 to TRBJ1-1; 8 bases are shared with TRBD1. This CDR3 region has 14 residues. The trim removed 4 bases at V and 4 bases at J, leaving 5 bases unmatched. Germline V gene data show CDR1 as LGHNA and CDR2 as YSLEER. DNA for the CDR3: TGCGCCAGCAGCCCCACCGGACAGGGCACTGAAGCTTTCTTT. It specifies CASSPTGQGTEAFF.

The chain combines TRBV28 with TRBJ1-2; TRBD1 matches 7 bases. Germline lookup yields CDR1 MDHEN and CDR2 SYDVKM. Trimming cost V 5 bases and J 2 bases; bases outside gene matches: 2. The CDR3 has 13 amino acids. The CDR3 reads CASSPQGNYGYTF. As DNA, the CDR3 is TGTGCCAGCAGTCCACAGGGGAACTATGGCTACACCTTC.

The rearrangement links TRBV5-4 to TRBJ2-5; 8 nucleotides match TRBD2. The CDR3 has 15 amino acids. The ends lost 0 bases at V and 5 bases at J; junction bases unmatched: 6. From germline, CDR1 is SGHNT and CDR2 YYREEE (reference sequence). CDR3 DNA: TGTGCCAGCAGCTTGGGTAGCGGGGTTAGCGAGACCCAGTACTTC. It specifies CASSLGSGVSETQYF.

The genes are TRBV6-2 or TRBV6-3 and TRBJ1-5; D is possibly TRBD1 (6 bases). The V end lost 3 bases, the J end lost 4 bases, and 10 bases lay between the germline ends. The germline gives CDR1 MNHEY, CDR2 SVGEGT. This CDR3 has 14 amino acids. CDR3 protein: CASSYLQGNQPQHF. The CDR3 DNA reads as TGTGCCAGCAGTTATTTACAGGGAAATCAGCCCCAGCATTTT.

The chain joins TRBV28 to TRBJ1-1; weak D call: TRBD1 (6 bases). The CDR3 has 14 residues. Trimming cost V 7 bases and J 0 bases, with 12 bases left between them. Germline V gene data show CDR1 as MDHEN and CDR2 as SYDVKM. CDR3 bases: TGTGCCAGCAAGGGGGGGGGTATGAACACTGAAGCTTTCTTT. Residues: CASKGGGMNTEAFF.

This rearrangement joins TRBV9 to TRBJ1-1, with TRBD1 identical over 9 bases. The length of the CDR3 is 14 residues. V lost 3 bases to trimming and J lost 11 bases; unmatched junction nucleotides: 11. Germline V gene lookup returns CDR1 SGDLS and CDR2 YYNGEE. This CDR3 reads CASSAEDRGNPAFF. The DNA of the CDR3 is TGTGCCAGCAGCGCAGAGGACAGGGGAAACCCGGCTTTCTTT.

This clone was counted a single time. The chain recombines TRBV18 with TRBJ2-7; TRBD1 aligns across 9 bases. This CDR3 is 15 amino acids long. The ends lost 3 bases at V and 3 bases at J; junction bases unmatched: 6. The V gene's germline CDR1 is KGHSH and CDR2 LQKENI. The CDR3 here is CASSPETGGIYEQYF. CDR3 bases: TGTGCCAGCTCACCGGAGACAGGGGGTATCTACGAGCAGTACTTC.

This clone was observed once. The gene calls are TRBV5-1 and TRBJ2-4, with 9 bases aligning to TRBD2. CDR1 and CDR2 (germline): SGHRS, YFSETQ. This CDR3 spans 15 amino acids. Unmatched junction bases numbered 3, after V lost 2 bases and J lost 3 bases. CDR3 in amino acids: CASSFSGSVKNIQYF. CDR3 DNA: TGCGCCAGCAGCTTTAGCGGGAGTGTCAAAAACATTCAGTACTTC.

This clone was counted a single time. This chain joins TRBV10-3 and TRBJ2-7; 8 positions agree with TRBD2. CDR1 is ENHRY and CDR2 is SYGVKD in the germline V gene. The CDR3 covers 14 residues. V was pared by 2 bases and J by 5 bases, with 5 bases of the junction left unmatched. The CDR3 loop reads CAISEAGGGNEQYF. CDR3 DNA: TGTGCCATCAGTGAGGCGGGAGGTGGCAACGAGCAGTACTTC.

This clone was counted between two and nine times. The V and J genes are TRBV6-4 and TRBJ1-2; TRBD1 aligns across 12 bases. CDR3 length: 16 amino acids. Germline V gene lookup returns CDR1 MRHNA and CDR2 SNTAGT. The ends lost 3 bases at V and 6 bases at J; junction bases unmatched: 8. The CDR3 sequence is CASSEAPGQGAHGYTF. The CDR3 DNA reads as TGTGCCAGCAGTGAAGCCCCGGGACAGGGGGCCCATGGCTACACCTTC.

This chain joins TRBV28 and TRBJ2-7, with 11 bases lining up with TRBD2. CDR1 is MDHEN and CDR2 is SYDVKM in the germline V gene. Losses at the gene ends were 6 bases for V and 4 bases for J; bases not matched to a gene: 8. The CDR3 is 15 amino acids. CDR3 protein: CASRPPGLAVYEQYF. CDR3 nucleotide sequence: TGTGCCAGCAGGCCTCCGGGACTAGCGGTTTACGAGCAGTACTTC.

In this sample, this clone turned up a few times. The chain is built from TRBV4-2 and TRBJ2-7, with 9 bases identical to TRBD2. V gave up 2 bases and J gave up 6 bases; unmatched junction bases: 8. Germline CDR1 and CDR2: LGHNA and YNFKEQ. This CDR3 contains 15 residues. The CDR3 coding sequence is TGTGCCAGCAGCCAAAGACTAGCGGAAGGCCGCGAGCAGTACTTC. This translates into CASSQRLAEGREQYF.

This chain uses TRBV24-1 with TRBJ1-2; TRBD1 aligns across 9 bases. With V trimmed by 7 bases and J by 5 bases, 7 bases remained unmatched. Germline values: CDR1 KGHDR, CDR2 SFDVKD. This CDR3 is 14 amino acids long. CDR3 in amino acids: CATSGDRVPYGYTF. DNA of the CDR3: TGTGCCACCAGCGGGGACAGGGTCCCATATGGCTACACCTTC.

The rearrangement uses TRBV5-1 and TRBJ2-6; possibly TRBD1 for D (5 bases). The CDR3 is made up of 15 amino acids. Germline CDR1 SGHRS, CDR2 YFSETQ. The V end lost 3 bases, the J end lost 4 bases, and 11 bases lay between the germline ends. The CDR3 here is CASSSPGSGANVLTF. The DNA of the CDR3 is TGCGCCAGCAGCTCACCAGGGTCAGGGGCCAACGTCCTGACTTTC.

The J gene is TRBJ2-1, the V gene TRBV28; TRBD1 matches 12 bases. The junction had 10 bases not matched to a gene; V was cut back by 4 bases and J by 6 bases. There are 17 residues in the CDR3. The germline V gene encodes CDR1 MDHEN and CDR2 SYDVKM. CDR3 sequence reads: CASSSTEGTGGLNEQFF. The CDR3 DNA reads TGTGCCAGCAGTTCAACCGAAGGGACAGGGGGCCTCAATGAGCAGTTCTTC. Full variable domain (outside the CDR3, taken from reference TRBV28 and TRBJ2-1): DVKVTQSSRYLVKRTGEKVFLECVQDMDHENMFWYRQDPGLGLRLIYFSYDVKMKEKGDIPEGYSVSREKKERFSLILESASTNQTSMYLCASSSTEGTGGLNEQFFGPGTRLTVL.

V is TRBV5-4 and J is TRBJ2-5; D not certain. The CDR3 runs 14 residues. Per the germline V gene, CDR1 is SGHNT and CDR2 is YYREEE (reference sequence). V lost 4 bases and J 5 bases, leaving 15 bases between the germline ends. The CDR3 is CASSQANHVETQYF. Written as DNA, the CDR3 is TGTGCCAGCAGCCAGGCTAATCACGTTGAGACCCAGTACTTC.

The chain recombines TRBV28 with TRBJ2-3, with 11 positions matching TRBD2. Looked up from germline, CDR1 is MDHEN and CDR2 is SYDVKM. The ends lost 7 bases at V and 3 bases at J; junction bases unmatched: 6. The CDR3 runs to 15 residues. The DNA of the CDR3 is TGTGCCAGCATGTGTAGACTAGCGGGAACAGATACGCAGTATTTT. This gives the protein CASMCRLAGTDTQYF.